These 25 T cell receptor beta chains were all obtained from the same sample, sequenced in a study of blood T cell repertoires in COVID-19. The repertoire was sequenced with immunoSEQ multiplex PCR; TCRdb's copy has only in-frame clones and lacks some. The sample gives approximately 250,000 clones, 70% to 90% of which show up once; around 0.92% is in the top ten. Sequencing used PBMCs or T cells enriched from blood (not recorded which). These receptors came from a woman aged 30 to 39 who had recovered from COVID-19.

The CDR3 coding sequence is TGTGCCAGCCAGGGGGCAGGGTCACCCCGCGAGCAGTACTTC. It translates to CASQGAGSPREQYF. The chain is built from TRBV7-2 and TRBJ2-7, with 8 bases aligning to TRBD1. V lost 8 bases and J lost 6; bases outside the gene matches: 12. The CDR3 spans 14 residues. CDR1 and CDR2 from the germline V gene are SGHTA and FQGNSA.

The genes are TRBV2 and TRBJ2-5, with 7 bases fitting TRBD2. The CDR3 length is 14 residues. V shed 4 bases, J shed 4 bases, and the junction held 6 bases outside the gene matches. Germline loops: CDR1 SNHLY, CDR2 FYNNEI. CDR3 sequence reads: CASSVTSAGETQYF. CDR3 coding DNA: TGTGCCAGCAGTGTCACTAGCGCCGGAGAGACCCAGTACTTC. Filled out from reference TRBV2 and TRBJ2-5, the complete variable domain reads EPEVTQTPSHQVTQMGQEVILRCVPISNHLYFYWYRQILGQKVEFLVSFYNNEISEKSEIFDDQFSVERPDGSNFTLKIRSTKLEDSAMYFCASSVTSAGETQYFGPGTRLLVL.

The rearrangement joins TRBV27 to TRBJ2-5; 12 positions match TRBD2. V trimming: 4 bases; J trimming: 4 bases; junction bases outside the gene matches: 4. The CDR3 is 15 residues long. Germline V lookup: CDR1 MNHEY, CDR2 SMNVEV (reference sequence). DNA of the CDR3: TGTGCCAGCAGTTCCCAGGGACTAGCGGGAGAGACCCAGTACTTC. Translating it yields CASSSQGLAGETQYF.

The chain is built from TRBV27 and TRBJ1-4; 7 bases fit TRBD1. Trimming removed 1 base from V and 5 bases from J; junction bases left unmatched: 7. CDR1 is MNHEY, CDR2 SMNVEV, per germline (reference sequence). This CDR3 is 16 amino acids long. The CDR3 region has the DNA TGTGCCAGCAGTTTATTATATGGGACAGAAAATGAAAAACTGTTTTTT. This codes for CASSLLYGTENEKLFF.

The CDR3 here is CASSLTSGSGELFF. The CDR3 DNA is TGTGCCAGCAGCTTAACTAGCGGGAGCGGGGAGCTGTTTTTT. The chain carries TRBV7-3 and TRBJ2-2, with 9 bases identical to TRBD2. CDR1 SGHTA and CDR2 FQGTGA come from the germline V gene. The CDR3 has 14 amino acids. Trimming cost V 0 bases and J 7 bases; bases outside gene matches: 0.

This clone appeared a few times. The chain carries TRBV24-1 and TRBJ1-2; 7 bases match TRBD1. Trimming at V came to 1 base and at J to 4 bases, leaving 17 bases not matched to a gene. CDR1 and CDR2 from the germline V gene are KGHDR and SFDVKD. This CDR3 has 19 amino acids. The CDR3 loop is CATSDFGPRRQGVGYGYTF. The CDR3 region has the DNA TGTGCCACCAGTGATTTCGGCCCCCGTCGACAGGGTGTCGGCTATGGCTACACCTTC.

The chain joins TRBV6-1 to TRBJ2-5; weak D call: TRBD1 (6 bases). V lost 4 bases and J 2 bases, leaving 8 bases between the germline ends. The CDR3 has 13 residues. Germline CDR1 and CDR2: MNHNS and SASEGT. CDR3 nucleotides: TGTGCCAGCAGTGTTGACAGGCAAGAGACCCAGTACTTC. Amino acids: CASSVDRQETQYF.

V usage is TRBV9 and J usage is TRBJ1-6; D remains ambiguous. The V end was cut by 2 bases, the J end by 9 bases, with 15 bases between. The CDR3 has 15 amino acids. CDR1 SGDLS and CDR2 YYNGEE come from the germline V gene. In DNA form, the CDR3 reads TGTGCCAGCAGCGTGGGGAGGGCATTGGGTTCACCCCTCCACTTT. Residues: CASSVGRALGSPLHF.

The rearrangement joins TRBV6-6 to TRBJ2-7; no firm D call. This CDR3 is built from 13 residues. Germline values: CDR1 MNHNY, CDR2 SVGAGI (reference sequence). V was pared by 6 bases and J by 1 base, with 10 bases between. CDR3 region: CASSTITSYEQYF. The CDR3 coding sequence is TGTGCCAGCAGCACAATCACGTCCTACGAGCAGTACTTC.

CDR3 bases: TGTGCCAGCACCCCACCGGGACAGGGGGCTTGGGGCTACACCTTC. This codes for CASTPPGQGAWGYTF. The chain couples TRBV28 to TRBJ1-2, with 12 bases identical to TRBD1. Germline V gene data show CDR1 as MDHEN and CDR2 as SYDVKM. The V segment lost 7 bases and the J segment 8 bases; nucleotides outside the gene matches: 11. This CDR3 is built from 15 residues.

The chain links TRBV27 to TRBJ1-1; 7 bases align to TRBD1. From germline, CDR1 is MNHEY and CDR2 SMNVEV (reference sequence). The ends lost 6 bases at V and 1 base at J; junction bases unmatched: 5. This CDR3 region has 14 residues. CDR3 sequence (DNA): TGTGCCAGCAGCCCACAGGGGTCGAACACTGAAGCTTTCTTT. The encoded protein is CASSPQGSNTEAFF.

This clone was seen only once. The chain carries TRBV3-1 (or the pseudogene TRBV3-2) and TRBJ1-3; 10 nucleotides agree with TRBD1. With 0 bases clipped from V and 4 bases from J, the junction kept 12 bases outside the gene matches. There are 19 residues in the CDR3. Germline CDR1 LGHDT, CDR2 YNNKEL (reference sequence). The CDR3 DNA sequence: TGTGCCAGCAGCCAAGAGGGGGGACAGGGGTGGCTTTCCGGAAACACCATATATTTT. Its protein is CASSQEGGQGWLSGNTIYF.

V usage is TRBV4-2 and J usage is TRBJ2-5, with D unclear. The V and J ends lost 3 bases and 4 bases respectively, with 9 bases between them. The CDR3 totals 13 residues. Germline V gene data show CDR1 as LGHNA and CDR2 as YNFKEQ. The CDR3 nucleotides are TGTGCCAGCAGCCAGGGCAGGCTAGAGACCCAGTACTTC. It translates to CASSQGRLETQYF.

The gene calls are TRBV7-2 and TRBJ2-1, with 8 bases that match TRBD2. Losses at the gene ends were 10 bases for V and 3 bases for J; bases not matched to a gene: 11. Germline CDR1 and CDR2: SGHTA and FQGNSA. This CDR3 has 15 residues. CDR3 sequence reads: CATSTRGAGYNEQFF. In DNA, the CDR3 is TGTGCCACCTCCACGCGGGGGGCTGGCTACAATGAGCAGTTCTTC.

CDR3 coding DNA: TGTGCCATCACCGCAGATATCGCTAACTATGGCTACACCTTC. Encoded protein: CAITADIANYGYTF. V usage is TRBV10-3 and J usage is TRBJ1-2; unclear D gene. Trimming left V 7 bases short and J 0 bases short, with 12 bases between. The CDR3 sequence is 14 residues long. Looked up from germline, CDR1 is ENHRY and CDR2 is SYGVKD.

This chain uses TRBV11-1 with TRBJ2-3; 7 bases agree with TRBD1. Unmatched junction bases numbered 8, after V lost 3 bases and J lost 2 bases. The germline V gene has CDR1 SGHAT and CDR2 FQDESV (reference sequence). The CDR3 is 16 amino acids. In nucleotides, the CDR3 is TGTGCCAGCAGCTTCAGCGCCGGGACAGCCACAGATACGCAGTATTTT. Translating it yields CASSFSAGTATDTQYF.

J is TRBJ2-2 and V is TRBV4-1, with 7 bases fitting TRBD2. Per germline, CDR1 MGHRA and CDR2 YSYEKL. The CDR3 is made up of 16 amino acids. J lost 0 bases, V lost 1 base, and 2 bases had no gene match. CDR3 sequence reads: CASSQAGLANTGELFF. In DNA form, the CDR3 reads TGCGCCAGCAGCCAAGCCGGACTAGCGAACACCGGGGAGCTGTTTTTT.

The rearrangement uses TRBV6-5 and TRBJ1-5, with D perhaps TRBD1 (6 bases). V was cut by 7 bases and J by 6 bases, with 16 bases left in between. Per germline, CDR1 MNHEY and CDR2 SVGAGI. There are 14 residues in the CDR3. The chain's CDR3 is CASIIDRFTQPQHF. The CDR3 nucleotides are TGTGCCAGCATCATTGACAGGTTCACTCAGCCCCAGCATTTT.

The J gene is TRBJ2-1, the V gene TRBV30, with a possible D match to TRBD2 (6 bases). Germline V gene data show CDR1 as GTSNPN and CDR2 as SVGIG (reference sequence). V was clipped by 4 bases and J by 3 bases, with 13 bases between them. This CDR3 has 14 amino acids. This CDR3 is CAWNVPGSYNEQFF. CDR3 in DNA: TGTGCCTGGAACGTACCCGGGAGCTACAATGAGCAGTTCTTC. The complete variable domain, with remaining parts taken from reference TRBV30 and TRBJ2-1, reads SQTIHQWPATLVQPVGSPLSLECTVEGTSNPNLYWYRQAAGRGLQLLFYSVGIGQISSEVPQNLSASRPQDRQFILSSKKLLLSDSGFYLCAWNVPGSYNEQFFGPGTRLTVL.

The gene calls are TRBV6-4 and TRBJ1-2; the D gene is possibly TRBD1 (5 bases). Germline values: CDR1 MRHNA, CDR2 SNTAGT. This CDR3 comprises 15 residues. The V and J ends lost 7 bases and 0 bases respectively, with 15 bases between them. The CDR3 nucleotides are TGTGCCAGCAAACCACAAATGACAGCTAACTATGGCTACACCTTC. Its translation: CASKPQMTANYGYTF.

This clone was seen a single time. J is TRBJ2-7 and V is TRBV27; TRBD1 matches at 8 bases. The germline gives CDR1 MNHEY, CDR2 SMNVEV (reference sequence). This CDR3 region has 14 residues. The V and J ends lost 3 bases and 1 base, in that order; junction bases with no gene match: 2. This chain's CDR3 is CASSFGTGSYEQYF. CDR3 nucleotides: TGTGCCAGCAGTTTTGGGACAGGATCCTACGAGCAGTACTTC.

CDR3 DNA sequence: TGTGCCAGCAGCTTAGATCAGGGCCGGTATGGCTACACCTTC. It is translated as CASSLDQGRYGYTF. The chain recombines TRBV11-3 with TRBJ1-2; the D gene is possibly TRBD1 (5 bases). From germline, CDR1 is SGHNT and CDR2 YENEEA. The V gene lost 0 bases and the J gene lost 5 bases, with 10 bases spanning the gap. The CDR3 covers 14 residues.

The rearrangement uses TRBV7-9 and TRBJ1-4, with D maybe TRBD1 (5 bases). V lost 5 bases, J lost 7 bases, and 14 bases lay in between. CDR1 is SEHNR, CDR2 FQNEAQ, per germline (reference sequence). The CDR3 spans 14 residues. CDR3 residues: CASSTTQGAEKLFF. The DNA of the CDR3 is TGTGCCAGCAGCACAACTCAGGGTGCTGAAAAACTGTTTTTT. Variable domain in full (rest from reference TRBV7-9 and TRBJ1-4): DTGVSQNPRHKITKRGQNVTFRCDPISEHNRLYWYRQTLGQGPEFLTYFQNEAQLEKSRLLSDRFSAERPKGSFSTLEIQRTEQGDSAMYLCASSTTQGAEKLFFGSGTQLSVL.

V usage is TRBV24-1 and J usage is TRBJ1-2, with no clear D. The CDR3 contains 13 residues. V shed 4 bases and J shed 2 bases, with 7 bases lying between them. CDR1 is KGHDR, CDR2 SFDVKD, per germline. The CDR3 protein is CATSEGFNYGYTF. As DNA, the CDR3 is TGTGCCACCAGTGAGGGCTTCAACTATGGCTACACCTTC.

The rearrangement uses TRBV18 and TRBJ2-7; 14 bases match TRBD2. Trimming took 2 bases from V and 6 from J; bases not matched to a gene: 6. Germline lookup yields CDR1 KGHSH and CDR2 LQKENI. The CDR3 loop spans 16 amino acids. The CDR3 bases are TGTGCCAGCTCACCAAGACTAGCGGGAGGGAGAGGCGAGCAGTACTTC. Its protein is CASSPRLAGGRGEQYF.